This is a list of T cell receptor beta chains from one sample in a study of blood T cell repertoires in COVID-19. The method was immunoSEQ multiplex PCR; TCRdb's version includes in-frame clones alone and lacks a portion of them. The sample shows approximately 91,000 clones, 80% of them seen only once. The sample was peripheral blood. These receptors came from a human donor in a cohort sampled during active COVID-19. CDR3s include the opening cysteine and the closing phenylalanine or tryptophan. A D gene is named only where the DNA matches it firmly. Clone size appears in some rows only: once, few, many, or a class for an expanded clone.

. | TRBJ2-7 | . | TRBV5-1 | 12 | TGCGCCAGCAGCTTGACGGGCTACGAGCAGTACTTC | CASSLTGYEQYF
TRBD1 | TRBJ1-5 | few | TRBV3-1/TRBV3-2 | 14 | TGTGCCAGCAGCCTTACAGGGGCGGGTCAGCCCCAGCATTTT | CASSLTGAGQPQHF
. | TRBJ2-1 | . | TRBV27 | 10 | TGTGCCAGCGGGCACAATGAGCAGTTCTTC | CASGHNEQFF
TRBD1 | TRBJ1-5 | . | TRBV27 | 18 | TGTGCCAGCAGTTCATCCGGGGGACAGGCCTATAGCAATCAGCCCCAGCATTTT | CASSSSGGQAYSNQPQHF
TRBD1 | TRBJ1-2 | . | TRBV7-9 | 15 | TGTGCCAGCAGCTTAGGGACAGGGGCGAACGGAGGCTACACCTTC | CASSLGTGANGGYTF
. | TRBJ1-3 | few | TRBV10-3 | 13 | TGTGCCATCAGGGACAGTTCTGGAAACACCATATATTTT | CAIRDSSGNTIYF
. | TRBJ2-5 | . | TRBV4-2 | 15 | TGTGCCAGCAGCCCCGGGGCGGGAACACAAGAGACCCAGTACTTC | CASSPGAGTQETQYF
TRBD1 | TRBJ2-3 | few | TRBV28 | 15 | TGTGCCAGCAGTCTGGACAGGGGGTGGGCAGATACGCAGTATTTT | CASSLDRGWADTQYF
TRBD2 | TRBJ2-7 | few | TRBV2 | 11 | TGTGCCAGCAGCCCCGGGAGGGGGCAGTACTTC | CASSPGRGQYF
. | TRBJ1-3 | few | TRBV5-1 | 11 | TGCGCCAGCAGCTCAGGGGTTACCATATATTTT | CASSSGVTIYF
TRBD1 | TRBJ1-5 | . | TRBV28 | 16 | TGTGCCAGCAGCTCCTCCGGGACAGGGGGTCATCAGCCCCAGCATTTT | CASSSSGTGGHQPQHF
. | TRBJ2-5 | once | TRBV2 | 12 | TGTGCCAGCAAGGAGGGAGTCGATTCCCAGTACTTC | CASKEGVDSQYF
. | TRBJ1-5 | . | TRBV6-2/TRBV6-3 | 13 | TGTGCCAGCAGCAGACAGTACAATCAGCCCCAGCATTTT | CASSRQYNQPQHF